Each of the 18 T cell receptor beta chains below was sequenced from the same sample in a study of blood T cell repertoires in COVID-19 (dated by TCRdb to the early 2020s). The library was obtained by the immunoSEQ multiplex PCR assay. TCRdb holds this immuneACCESS table with in-frame rearrangements only. Some clones are missing; in checked studies, unresolved V genes explain under half, and the rest has no known cause. The sample contains about 180,000 clones, 84% of them found a single time. The ten largest clones add up to around 6.8% of the sample. The sample consisted of peripheral blood. The receptors were gathered from a human donor in a cohort sampled during active COVID-19.

This clone was observed a few times. The gene calls are TRBV9 and TRBJ1-2; maybe TRBD1 (5 bases). Germline assignment: CDR1 SGDLS and CDR2 YYNGEE. The CDR3 has 16 amino acids. Trimming left V 0 bases short and J 4 bases short, with 16 bases between. This chain's CDR3 is CASSVDITGAGYGYTF. CDR3 bases: TGTGCCAGCAGCGTAGATATAACAGGAGCGGGCTATGGCTACACCTTC.

In DNA, the CDR3 is TGTGCCAGCAGAACGGGACAACGAAAGTACTTC. Its protein product is CASRTGQRKYF. V usage is TRBV6-5 and J usage is TRBJ2-7; possible D gene TRBD1, 6 bases. The germline CDR1 and CDR2 sequences are MNHEY and SVGAGI. The CDR3 contains 11 residues. V shed 6 bases and J shed 11 bases, with 14 bases lying between them.

A word on this clone: The junction departs from the called germline gene at one end, perhaps through a read error. The chain links TRBV19 to TRBJ1-1, with 10 positions matching TRBD1. Germline loops: CDR1 LNHDA, CDR2 SQIVND (reference sequence). The CDR3 contains 15 residues. This CDR3 is CASSIEGQGYTEAFF. The DNA for the CDR3 is TGTGCCAGTAGCATAGAGGGACAGGGGTACACTGAAGCTTTCTTT. The full variable domain, with the rest looked up from reference TRBV19 and TRBJ1-1, is DGGITQSPKYLFRKEGQNVTLSCEQNLNHDAMYWYRQDPGQGLRLIYYSQIVNDFQKGDIAEGYSVSREKKESFPLTVTSAQKNPTAFYLCASSIEGQGYTEAFFGQGTRLTVV.

The chain combines TRBV9 with TRBJ2-3, with 7 nucleotides matching TRBD1. The CDR3 totals 16 residues. V lost 0 bases and J lost 5; bases outside the gene matches: 9. Germline loops: CDR1 SGDLS, CDR2 YYNGEE. The CDR3 loop reads CASSVEGALRGDTQYF. In nucleotides, the CDR3 is TGTGCCAGCAGCGTAGAGGGGGCACTTAGGGGAGATACGCAGTATTTT.

The V call is TRBV9, the J call TRBJ2-7; the match to TRBD2 covers 8 bases. The CDR3 is made up of 17 amino acids. Germline V gene lookup returns CDR1 SGDLS and CDR2 YYNGEE. V was pared by 3 bases and J by 1 base, with 12 bases of the junction left unmatched. The CDR3 DNA is TGTGCCAGCAGCGGACCCACGACAGGACTAGCTTCCTACGAGCAGTACTTC. Encoded protein: CASSGPTTGLASYEQYF.

The chain carries TRBV10-3 and TRBJ1-5; weak D call: TRBD1 (5 bases). Trimming stripped 6 bases from V and 0 bases from J, with 6 bases between. Germline CDR1 reads ENHRY; CDR2 reads SYGVKD. The CDR3 runs to 13 residues. Written as DNA, the CDR3 is TGTGCCATCAGAGACAGTAGCAATCAGCCCCAGCATTTT. Translated, it gives CAIRDSSNQPQHF.

The chain links TRBV3-1 (or the pseudogene TRBV3-2) to TRBJ1-2; TRBD1 might be the D (5 bases). Deletions cut 4 bases from V and 1 base from J, with 13 bases between. CDR3 length equals 15 residues. The germline V gene has CDR1 LGHDT and CDR2 YNNKEL (reference sequence). CDR3 in DNA: TGTGCCAGCAGCCGCCCCGCGGGGGGTAACTATGGCTACACCTTC. Translation gives CASSRPAGGNYGYTF.

The gene calls are TRBV6-1 and TRBJ1-5; D is uncertain. Trimming cost V 3 bases and J 2 bases, with 11 bases left between them. CDR1 MNHNS and CDR2 SASEGT come from the germline V gene. The CDR3 extends over 15 amino acids. The CDR3 spells CASSEAGLGNQPQHF. For the CDR3, the DNA is TGTGCCAGCAGTGAGGCGGGTTTAGGCAATCAGCCCCAGCATTTT.

The J gene is TRBJ1-4, the V gene TRBV19; D gene ambiguous. There are 15 residues in the CDR3. Trimming pared 1 base from V and 5 bases from J, leaving 11 bases between. Germline CDR1 and CDR2: LNHDA and SQIVND (reference sequence). In DNA, the CDR3 is TGTGCCAGTAGTATAGGGGGAGCCCTAAATGAAAAACTGTTTTTT. Translation: CASSIGGALNEKLFF.

The J gene is TRBJ1-1, the V gene TRBV9; 7 bases map to TRBD1. V shed 4 bases, J shed 4 bases, and the junction held 10 bases outside the gene matches. The CDR3 has 15 amino acids. CDR1 and CDR2 (germline): SGDLS, YYNGEE. The CDR3 region is CASSFSLTGPTEAFF. The CDR3 DNA is TGTGCCAGCAGCTTTAGCCTGACAGGGCCCACTGAAGCTTTCTTT.

The gene calls are TRBV18 and TRBJ2-7, with a weak D call TRBD1 (7 bases). The germline V gene has CDR1 KGHSH and CDR2 LQKENI. Trimming cost V 3 bases and J 5 bases, with 23 bases left between them. The CDR3 loop spans 17 amino acids. The CDR3 protein is CASSPQLWAGGLDEQYF. Here the CDR3 DNA reads TGTGCCAGCTCACCCCAACTTTGGGCAGGGGGGCTAGACGAGCAGTACTTC.

The chain is built from TRBV5-4 and TRBJ1-6; tentative D call: TRBD1 (5 bases). Trimming pared 2 bases from V and 6 bases from J, leaving 12 bases between. The V gene's germline CDR1 is SGHNT and CDR2 YYREEE (reference sequence). The CDR3 is 15 amino acids. CDR3 DNA sequence: TGTGCCAGCAGCTTACGTAGGGGTGGTAATTCACCCCTCCACTTT. Protein: CASSLRRGGNSPLHF. The full variable domain, in which reference TRBV5-4 and TRBJ1-6 provide the parts outside the CDR3, is ETGVTQSPTHLIKTRGQQVTLRCSSQSGHNTVSWYQQALGQGPQFIFQYYREEENGRGNFPPRFSGLQFPNYSSELNVNALELDDSALYLCASSLRRGGNSPLHFGNGTRLTVT.

This chain joins TRBV11-2 and TRBJ2-3; D is possibly TRBD2 (5 bases). The germline V gene has CDR1 SGHAT and CDR2 FQNNGV. The CDR3 is made up of 14 amino acids. Trimming shortened V by 4 bases and J by 1 base, and 9 bases separated the two germline ends. Here the CDR3 DNA reads TGTGCCAGCAGCTCCACTAGTGGCACAGATACGCAGTATTTT. This codes for CASSSTSGTDTQYF.

The chain combines TRBV6-2 or TRBV6-3 with TRBJ1-2; unclear D gene. CDR3 size: 12 residues. Germline CDR1 MNHEY, CDR2 SVGEGT. Trimming cost V 2 bases and J 8 bases, with 9 bases left between them. The CDR3 DNA follows: TGTGCCAGCAGTTACGCGCGCCGGGGCTACACCTTC. The encoded protein is CASSYARRGYTF.

This clone was counted ten times or more. The DNA for the CDR3 is TGTGCCAGTAGTATTCGAGCCGAGGGTTACTCTAGCACAGATACGCAGTATTTT. Protein product: CASSIRAEGYSSTDTQYF. J is TRBJ2-3 and V is TRBV19; D perhaps matches TRBD2 (5 bases). Deletions cut 3 bases from V and 0 bases from J, with 19 bases between. The germline V gene has CDR1 LNHDA and CDR2 SQIVND (reference sequence). The CDR3 spans 18 residues.

Remarks on this clone: Other DNA sequences of this sample code for an identical CDR3. The rearrangement uses TRBV5-1 and TRBJ2-7, with D hard to call. This CDR3 has 13 residues. CDR1 is SGHRS, CDR2 YFSETQ, per germline. Trimming left V 2 bases short and J 2 bases short, with 8 bases between. The CDR3 reads CASSFGLAYEQYF. CDR3 coding DNA: TGCGCCAGCAGCTTCGGGTTGGCCTACGAGCAGTACTTC.

The V call is TRBV5-1, the J call TRBJ2-7; a weak D match, TRBD2 (5 bases). CDR3 size: 13 residues. V shed 5 bases and J shed 5 bases, with 14 bases lying between them. CDR1 is SGHRS and CDR2 is YFSETQ in the germline V gene. The CDR3, as DNA: TGCGCCAGCAGTGCGCTGCCGGGGAACGAGCAGTACTTC. Its protein is CASSALPGNEQYF.

The chain employs TRBV19 and TRBJ1-5; no firm D call. Looked up from germline, CDR1 is LNHDA and CDR2 is SQIVND (reference sequence). The CDR3 contains 15 residues. V was cut by 3 bases and J by 2 bases, with 11 bases left in between. CDR3 in DNA: TGTGCCAGTAGTATGGGCCGTTGGCGCAATCAGCCCCAGCATTTT. Its protein is CASSMGRWRNQPQHF.